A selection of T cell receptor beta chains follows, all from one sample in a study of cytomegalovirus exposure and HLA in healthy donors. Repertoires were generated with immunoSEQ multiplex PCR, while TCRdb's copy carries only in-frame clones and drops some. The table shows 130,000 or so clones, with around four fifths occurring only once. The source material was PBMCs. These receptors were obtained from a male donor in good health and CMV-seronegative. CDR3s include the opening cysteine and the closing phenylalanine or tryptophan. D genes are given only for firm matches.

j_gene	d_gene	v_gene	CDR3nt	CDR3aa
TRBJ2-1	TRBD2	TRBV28	TGTGCCAGCAGTTTACCTAGCGGTAGTGCCTCCTACAATGAGCAGTTCTTC	CASSLPSGSASYNEQFF
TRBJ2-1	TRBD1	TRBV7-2	TGTGCCAGCAGCACCAGACAGGGGCTAGGTGATGAGCAGTTCTTC	CASSTRQGLGDEQFF
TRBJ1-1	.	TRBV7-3	TGTGCCAGCAGCCCTAGTCCGTCTACAGGACAAGCTTTCTTT	CASSPSPSTGQAFF
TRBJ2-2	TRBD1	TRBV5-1	TGCGCCAGCAGCATCCGGGACAGCAACACCGGGGAGCTGTTTTTT	CASSIRDSNTGELFF
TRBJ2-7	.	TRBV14	TGTGCCAGCAGCCCCGGGACACAGACCTACGAGCAGTACTTC	CASSPGTQTYEQYF
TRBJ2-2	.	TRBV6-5	TGTGCCAGCAGTTACGCGGCGGGGACGAACACCGGGGAGCTGTTTTTT	CASSYAAGTNTGELFF
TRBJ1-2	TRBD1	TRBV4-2	TGTGCCAGCAGCCAACTCGACAGGGATGGCTACACCTTC	CASSQLDRDGYTF
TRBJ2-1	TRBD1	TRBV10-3	TGTGCCATCAGCGCCGGGACAGGAGAGTTCTTC	CAISAGTGEFF
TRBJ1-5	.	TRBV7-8	TGTGCCAGCAGCTCCGATCCGGGGGACTTCAATCAGCCCCAGCATTTT	CASSSDPGDFNQPQHF
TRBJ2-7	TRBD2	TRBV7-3	TGTGCCAGTTCTAGCGGGAAATCCTACGAGCAGTACTTC	CASSSGKSYEQYF